A selection of T cell receptor beta chains follows, all from one sample in a study of technical replicates of blood from several donors. Data came from immunoSEQ multiplex PCR; TCRdb stores just in-frame clones and leaves some out. The sample has around 13,000 clones, just under 95% seen once. The sequencing input was PBMCs. These receptors all stem from a human donor in good health. Both conserved end residues are part of each CDR3. The D gene is left open where the match is weak. Size is stated for part of the rows, as once, few or many counts, or as a class when the clone is expanded.

j_call	d_call	v_call	clone_size	cdr3_nt	cdr3_aa
TRBJ2-5	.	TRBV29-1	.	TGCAGCGTTGAACAGGGAGAGACCCAGTACTTC	CSVEQGETQYF
TRBJ2-1	TRBD1	TRBV6-5	.	TGTGCCAGCAGTTTAGGACAGGGGCCCTACAATGAGCAGTTCTTC	CASSLGQGPYNEQFF
TRBJ1-2	TRBD1	TRBV9	.	TGTGCCAGCAGCGTAGGACAGGGGTATGATGGCTACACCTTC	CASSVGQGYDGYTF
TRBJ2-3	TRBD2	TRBV19	.	TGTGCCAGTAGTCCCGGACTAGCGGTAAAAGATACGCAGTATTTT	CASSPGLAVKDTQYF
TRBJ2-1	TRBD2	TRBV29-1	once	TGCAGCGCAAGAGGTTCGAGCGGGAGCAATGAGCAGTTCTTC	CSARGSSGSNEQFF
TRBJ1-1	TRBD1	TRBV5-1	.	TGCGCCAGCAGCCGGTCCCCCCACGGCGACAGGGAAGGACAAGCTTTCTTT	CASSRSPHGDREGQAFF
TRBJ2-7	TRBD1	TRBV12-5	.	TGTGCTAGTGCAGGGGGACAGGTCTACGAGCAGTACTTC	CASAGGQVYEQYF
TRBJ2-1	TRBD2	TRBV5-6	.	TGTGCCAGCAGGGGTAGCGGGAGATCGAATGAGCAGTTCTTC	CASRGSGRSNEQFF
TRBJ2-5	TRBD2	TRBV5-1	.	TGCGCCAGCAGCCCGTCTAGCGGGAATCAAGAGACCCAGTACTTC	CASSPSSGNQETQYF
TRBJ2-5	TRBD2	TRBV5-8	.	TGTGCCAGCAGCTTGGGCCGTTGGGGCGGGAGGGAGACCCAGTACTTC	CASSLGRWGGRETQYF
TRBJ2-1	TRBD2	TRBV30	.	TGTGCCTGGAGTGGGCTCGGGGGGAGCTCCTACAATGAGCAGTTCTTC	CAWSGLGGSSYNEQFF
TRBJ1-1	.	TRBV19	few	TGTGCCAGTAGTATAGGTACCGGGAACACTGAAGCTTTCTTT	CASSIGTGNTEAFF
TRBJ2-5	.	TRBV30	.	TGTGCCTGGAGTGTACGGGCAGGGCATAAGACCCAGTACTTC	CAWSVRAGHKTQYF
TRBJ2-7	.	TRBV28	.	TGTGCCAGCAGTTCGAGGCGGGATACCTACGAGCAGTACTTC	CASSSRRDTYEQYF
TRBJ2-7	.	TRBV11-2	.	TGTGCCAGCAGCTTAGACAGGGTTAGCTCCTACGAGCAGTACTTC	CASSLDRVSSYEQYF
TRBJ2-1	.	TRBV7-8	.	TGTGCCAGCAGCTTATTTCGACGGAGCTACAATGAGCAGTTCTTC	CASSLFRRSYNEQFF
TRBJ2-7	TRBD2	TRBV30	.	TGTGCCTATACGAATGACATCAGCGGGACTAACTCCTACGAGCAGTACTTC	CAYTNDISGTNSYEQYF
TRBJ2-2	TRBD2	TRBV5-1	.	TGCGCCAGCAGCCCTGGTGAGACTAGCGGGTTTTCCGGGGAGCTGTTTTTT	CASSPGETSGFSGELFF
TRBJ1-4	TRBD1	TRBV19	.	TGTGCCAGTAGTATCCGGACAGGTGAAAAACTGTTTTTT	CASSIRTGEKLFF
TRBJ1-2	TRBD1	TRBV9	.	TGTGCCAGCAGCGAGGGACAGGGGGGCGTTAACTATGGCTACACCTTC	CASSEGQGGVNYGYTF
TRBJ2-7	TRBD1	TRBV7-2	once	TGTGCCAGCAGCTTAGCAGGGGGCTACTACGAGCAGTACTTC	CASSLAGGYYEQYF
TRBJ2-1	TRBD2	TRBV19	.	TGTGCCAGTAGCAAACTTAGCGGGATCTACAATGAGCAGTTCTTC	CASSKLSGIYNEQFF